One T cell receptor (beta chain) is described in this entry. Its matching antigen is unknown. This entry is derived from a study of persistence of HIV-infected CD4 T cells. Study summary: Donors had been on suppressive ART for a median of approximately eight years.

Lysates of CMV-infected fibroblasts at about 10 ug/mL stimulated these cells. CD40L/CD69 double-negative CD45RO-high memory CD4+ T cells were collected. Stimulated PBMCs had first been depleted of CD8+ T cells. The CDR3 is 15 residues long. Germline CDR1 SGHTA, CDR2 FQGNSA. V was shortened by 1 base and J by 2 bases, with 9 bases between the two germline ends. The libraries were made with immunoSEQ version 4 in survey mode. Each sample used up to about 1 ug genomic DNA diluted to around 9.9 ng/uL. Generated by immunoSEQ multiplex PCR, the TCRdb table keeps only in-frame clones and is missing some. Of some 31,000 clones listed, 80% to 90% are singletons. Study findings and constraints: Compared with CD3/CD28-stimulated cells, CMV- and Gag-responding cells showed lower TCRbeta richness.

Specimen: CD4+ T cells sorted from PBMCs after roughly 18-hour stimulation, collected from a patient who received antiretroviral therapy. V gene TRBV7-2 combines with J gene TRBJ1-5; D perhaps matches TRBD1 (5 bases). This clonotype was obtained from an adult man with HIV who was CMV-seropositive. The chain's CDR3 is CASSLERGGNQPQHF. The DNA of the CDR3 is TGTGCCAGCAGCTTAGAGAGGGGCGGCAATCAGCCCCAGCATTTT.